The rows below give T cell receptor beta chains drawn from one sample of a study of cytotoxic CD8 clonotypes in ibrutinib-treated CLL. Sequencing was performed with immunoSEQ multiplex PCR; in TCRdb, only in-frame clones are kept and a portion is missing. The table includes about 160,000 clones, approximately 84% detected once. The sequencing used PBMCs, collected after 24 months of ibrutinib treatment. These receptors originate from a human donor with chronic lymphocytic leukemia. Both conserved end residues are part of each CDR3. Each record gives: CDR3 protein, CDR3 DNA, V gene, clone size, J gene, D gene. A D gene is named only where the DNA matches it firmly. Where a row states a size, it is once, few, many or the class of an expanded clone; other rows omit it.

CDR3: CASSPTSGLAEAFF; DNA: TGTGCCAGCTCACCAACATCAGGGTTGGCTGAAGCTTTCTTT; V: TRBV18; size: NA; J: TRBJ1-1; D: NA
CDR3: CASSPRTSGRNGEQYF; DNA: TGCGCCAGCAGCCCCCGGACTAGCGGGAGGAACGGCGAGCAGTACTTC; V: TRBV5-1; size: NA; J: TRBJ2-7; D: TRBD2
CDR3: CASSDRTGISNQPQHF; DNA: TGTGCCAGCAGTGATAGGACAGGAATTAGCAATCAGCCCCAGCATTTT; V: TRBV2; size: once; J: TRBJ1-5; D: TRBD1
CDR3: CASSLSGAGAYEQYF; DNA: TGTGCCAGCAGTTTATCGGGCGCAGGAGCCTACGAGCAGTACTTC; V: TRBV27; size: NA; J: TRBJ2-7; D: NA
CDR3: CASSLLSGRGSYEQYF; DNA: TGTGCCAGCAGCCTGCTTAGCGGGAGGGGCTCCTACGAGCAGTACTTC; V: TRBV28; size: NA; J: TRBJ2-7; D: TRBD2
CDR3: CATSRADSYGELFF; DNA: TGTGCCACCAGCAGAGCGGACAGCTACGGGGAGCTGTTTTTT; V: TRBV15; size: NA; J: TRBJ2-2; D: NA
CDR3: CASSQGVYEQYF; DNA: TGTGCCAGCAGTCAGGGGGTTTACGAGCAGTACTTC; V: TRBV28; size: NA; J: TRBJ2-7; D: TRBD1
CDR3: CASSLQGGETQYF; DNA: TGTGCCAGCAGCTTACAGGGGGGAGAGACCCAGTACTTC; V: TRBV5-4; size: NA; J: TRBJ2-5; D: TRBD1
CDR3: CASSLGRINYGYTF; DNA: TGTGCCAGCAGCTTAGGACGGATAAACTATGGCTACACCTTC; V: TRBV7-2; size: once; J: TRBJ1-2; D: NA
CDR3: CASSSLAGGRGETQYF; DNA: TGTGCCAGCAGTTCCCTAGCGGGAGGGCGAGGAGAGACCCAGTACTTC; V: TRBV28; size: NA; J: TRBJ2-5; D: TRBD2
CDR3: CASGLQGADQPQHF; DNA: TGTGCTAGTGGTTTGCAGGGGGCGGATCAGCCCCAGCATTTT; V: TRBV12-5; size: NA; J: TRBJ1-5; D: TRBD1
CDR3: CASSFRGSSTDTQYF; DNA: TGTGCCAGCAGTTTTCGGGGGTCTAGCACAGATACGCAGTATTTT; V: TRBV6-4; size: NA; J: TRBJ2-3; D: NA
CDR3: CASSRRSSYNEQFF; DNA: TGTGCCAGCAGCCGTCGGAGCTCCTACAATGAGCAGTTCTTC; V: TRBV6-5; size: NA; J: TRBJ2-1; D: NA
CDR3: CASSLDTYEQYF; DNA: TGTGCCAGCAGCTTAGATACCTACGAGCAGTACTTC; V: TRBV7-2; size: NA; J: TRBJ2-7; D: NA
CDR3: CAKPRGERFRGTRSYNEQFF; DNA: TGTGCCAAACCTAGGGGTGAAAGATTCCGGGGGACTAGAAGCTACAATGAGCAGTTCTTC; V: TRBV6-4; size: NA; J: TRBJ2-1; D: TRBD2